Sequencing of this T cell receptor (beta chain) was carried out in a study of tumor-infiltrating lymphocytes in oesophageal squamous cell carcinoma. Trimming removed 4 bases from V and 6 bases from J, with 9 bases in between. This CDR3 is 12 amino acids long. Looked up from germline, CDR1 is SGDLS and CDR2 is YYNGEE. TCRdb analysed the PCR reads with MiXCR anew, one entry per CDR3 protein. The data contain approximately 17,000 distinct CDR3 sequences, 44% of them singletons. This sequence was found in a female donor with esophageal squamous cell carcinoma. The rearrangement links TRBV9 to TRBJ2-3, with unresolved D. What was sequenced was blood. CDR3 nucleotide sequence: TGTGCCAGCAGCATAACAACCGATACGCAGTATTTT. Protein product: CASSITTDTQYF.